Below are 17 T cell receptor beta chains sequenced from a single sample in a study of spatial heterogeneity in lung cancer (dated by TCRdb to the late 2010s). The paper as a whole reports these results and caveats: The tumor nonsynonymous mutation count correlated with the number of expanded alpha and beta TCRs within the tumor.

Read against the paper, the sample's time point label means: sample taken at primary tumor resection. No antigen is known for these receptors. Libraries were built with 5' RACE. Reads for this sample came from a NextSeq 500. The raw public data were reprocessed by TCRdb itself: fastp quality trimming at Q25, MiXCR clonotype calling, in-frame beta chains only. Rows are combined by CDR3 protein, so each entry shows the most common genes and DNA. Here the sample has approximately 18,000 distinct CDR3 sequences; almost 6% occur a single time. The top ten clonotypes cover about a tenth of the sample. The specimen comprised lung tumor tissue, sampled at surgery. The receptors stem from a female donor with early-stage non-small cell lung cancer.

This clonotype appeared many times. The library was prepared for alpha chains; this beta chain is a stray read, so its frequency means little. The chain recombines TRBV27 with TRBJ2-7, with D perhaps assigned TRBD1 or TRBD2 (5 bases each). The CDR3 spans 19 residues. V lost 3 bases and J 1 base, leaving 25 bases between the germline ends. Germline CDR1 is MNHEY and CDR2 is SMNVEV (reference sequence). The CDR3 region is CASSFRGRGARDWSYEQYF. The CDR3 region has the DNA TGTGCCAGCAGTTTTCGAGGGAGAGGGGCTAGGGATTGGTCCTACGAGCAGTACTTC.

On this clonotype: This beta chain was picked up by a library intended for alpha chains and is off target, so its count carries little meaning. The CDR3 protein is CSASWDFTDTQYF. The CDR3 DNA sequence: TGCAGTGCTAGCTGGGACTTCACAGATACGCAGTATTTT. The rearrangement joins TRBV20-1 to TRBJ2-3; weak D call: TRBD2 (6 bases). The CDR3 is made up of 13 amino acids. Germline CDR1 reads DFQATT; CDR2 reads SNEGSKA (reference sequence). With 3 bases removed from V and 2 bases from J, the gap between germline ends came to 9 bases.

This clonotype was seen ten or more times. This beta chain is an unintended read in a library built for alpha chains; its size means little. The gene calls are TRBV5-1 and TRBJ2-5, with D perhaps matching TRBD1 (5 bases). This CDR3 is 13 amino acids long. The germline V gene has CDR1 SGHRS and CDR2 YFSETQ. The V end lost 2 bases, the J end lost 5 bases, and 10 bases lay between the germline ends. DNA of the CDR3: TGCGCCAGCAGCTTCCAGGGCATTGAGACCCAGTACTTC. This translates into CASSFQGIETQYF.

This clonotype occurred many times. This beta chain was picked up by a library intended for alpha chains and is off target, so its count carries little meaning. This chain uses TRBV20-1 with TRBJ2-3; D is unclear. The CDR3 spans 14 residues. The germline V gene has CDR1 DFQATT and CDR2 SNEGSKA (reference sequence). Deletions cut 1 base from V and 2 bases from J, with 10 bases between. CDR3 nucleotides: TGCAGTGCTAGAGCTCCCGTCCTCACAGATACGCAGTATTTT. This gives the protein CSARAPVLTDTQYF.

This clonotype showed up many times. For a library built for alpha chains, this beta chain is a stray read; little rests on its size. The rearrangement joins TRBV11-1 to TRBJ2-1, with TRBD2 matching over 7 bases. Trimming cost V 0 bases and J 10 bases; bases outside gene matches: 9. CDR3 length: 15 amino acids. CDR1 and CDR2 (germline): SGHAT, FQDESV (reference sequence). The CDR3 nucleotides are TGTGCCAGCAGCTTAGCGGCTAGCTGGGAGGGCGAGCAGTTCTTC. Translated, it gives CASSLAASWEGEQFF.

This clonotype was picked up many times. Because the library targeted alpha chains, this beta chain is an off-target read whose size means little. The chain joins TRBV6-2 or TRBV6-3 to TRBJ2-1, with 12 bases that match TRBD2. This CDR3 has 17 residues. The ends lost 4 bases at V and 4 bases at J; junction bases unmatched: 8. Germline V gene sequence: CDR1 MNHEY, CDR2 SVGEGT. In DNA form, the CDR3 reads TGTGCCAGCAGTTCCCGACTAGCGGGAGCGGCTTACAATGAGCAGTTCTTC. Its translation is CASSSRLAGAAYNEQFF.

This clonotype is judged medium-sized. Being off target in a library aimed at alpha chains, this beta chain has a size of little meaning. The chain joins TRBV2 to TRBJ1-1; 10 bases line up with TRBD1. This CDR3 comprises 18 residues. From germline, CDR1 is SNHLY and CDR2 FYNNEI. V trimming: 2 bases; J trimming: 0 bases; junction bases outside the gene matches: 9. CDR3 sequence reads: CASSEPTGGAYMNTEAFF. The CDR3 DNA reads TGTGCCAGCAGTGAACCGACAGGGGGCGCGTATATGAACACTGAAGCTTTCTTT.

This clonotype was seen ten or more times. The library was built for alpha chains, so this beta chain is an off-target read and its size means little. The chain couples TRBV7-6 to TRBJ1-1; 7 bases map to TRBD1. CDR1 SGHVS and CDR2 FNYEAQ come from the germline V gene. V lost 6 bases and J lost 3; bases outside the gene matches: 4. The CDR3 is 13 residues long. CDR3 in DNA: TGTGCCAGCAGTATAGGGGGCTACACTGAAGCTTTCTTT. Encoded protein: CASSIGGYTEAFF.

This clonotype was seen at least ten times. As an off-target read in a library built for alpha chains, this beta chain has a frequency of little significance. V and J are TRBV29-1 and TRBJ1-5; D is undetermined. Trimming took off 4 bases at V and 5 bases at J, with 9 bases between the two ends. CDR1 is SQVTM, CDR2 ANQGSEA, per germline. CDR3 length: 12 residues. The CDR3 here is CSVASGDQPQHF. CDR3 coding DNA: TGCAGCGTTGCCTCCGGGGATCAGCCCCAGCATTTT. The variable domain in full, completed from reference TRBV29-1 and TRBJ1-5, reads SAVISQKPSRDICQRGTSLTIQCQVDSQVTMMFWYRQQPGQSLTLIATANQGSEATYESGFVIDKFPISRPNLTFSTLTVSNMSPEDSSIYLCSVASGDQPQHFGDGTRLSIL.

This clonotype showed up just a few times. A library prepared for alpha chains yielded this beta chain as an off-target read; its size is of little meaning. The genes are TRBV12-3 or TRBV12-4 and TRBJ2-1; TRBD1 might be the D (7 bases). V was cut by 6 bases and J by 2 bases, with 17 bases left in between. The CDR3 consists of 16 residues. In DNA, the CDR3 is TGTGCCAGCAGCCGACAGGGACTGGCTACCTACAATGAGCAGTTCTTC. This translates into CASSRQGLATYNEQFF.

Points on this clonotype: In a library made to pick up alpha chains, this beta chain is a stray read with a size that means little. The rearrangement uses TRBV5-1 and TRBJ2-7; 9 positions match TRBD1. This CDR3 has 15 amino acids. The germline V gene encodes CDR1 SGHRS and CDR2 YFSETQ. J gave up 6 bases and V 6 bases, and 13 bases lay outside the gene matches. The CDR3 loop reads CASNSGTGIGSEQYF. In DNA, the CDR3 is TGCGCCAGCAATTCCGGGACAGGGATTGGAAGCGAGCAGTACTTC.

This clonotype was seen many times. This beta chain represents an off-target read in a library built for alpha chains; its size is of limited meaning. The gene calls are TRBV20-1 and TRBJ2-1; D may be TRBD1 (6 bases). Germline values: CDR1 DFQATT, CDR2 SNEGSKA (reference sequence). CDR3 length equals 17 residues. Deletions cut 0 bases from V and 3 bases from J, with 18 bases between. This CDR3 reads CSARDRGRATSYNEQFF. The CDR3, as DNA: TGCAGTGCTAGAGACAGGGGCCGGGCGACAAGCTACAATGAGCAGTTCTTC.

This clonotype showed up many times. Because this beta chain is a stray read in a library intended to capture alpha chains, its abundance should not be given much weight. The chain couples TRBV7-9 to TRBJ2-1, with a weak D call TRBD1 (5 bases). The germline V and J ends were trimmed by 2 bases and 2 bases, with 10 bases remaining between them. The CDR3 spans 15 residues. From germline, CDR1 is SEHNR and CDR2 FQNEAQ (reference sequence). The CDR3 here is CASSLQGPTYNEQFF. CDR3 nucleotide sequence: TGTGCCAGCAGCTTACAGGGCCCGACCTACAATGAGCAGTTCTTC. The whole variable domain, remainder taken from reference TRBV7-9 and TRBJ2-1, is DTGVSQNPRHKITKRGQNVTFRCDPISEHNRLYWYRQTLGQGPEFLTYFQNEAQLEKSRLLSDRFSAERPKGSFSTLEIQRTEQGDSAMYLCASSLQGPTYNEQFFGPGTRLTVL.

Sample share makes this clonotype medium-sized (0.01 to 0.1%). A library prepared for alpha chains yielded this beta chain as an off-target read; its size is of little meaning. CDR3 sequence: CSARMPGLNEKLFF. The CDR3 nucleotides are TGCAGTGCTAGAATGCCGGGACTCAATGAAAAACTGTTTTTT. The chain couples TRBV20-1 to TRBJ1-4; tentative D call: TRBD1 (5 bases). With 2 bases removed from V and 5 bases from J, the gap between germline ends came to 12 bases. Germline V gene data show CDR1 as DFQATT and CDR2 as SNEGSKA (reference sequence). This CDR3 has 14 residues.

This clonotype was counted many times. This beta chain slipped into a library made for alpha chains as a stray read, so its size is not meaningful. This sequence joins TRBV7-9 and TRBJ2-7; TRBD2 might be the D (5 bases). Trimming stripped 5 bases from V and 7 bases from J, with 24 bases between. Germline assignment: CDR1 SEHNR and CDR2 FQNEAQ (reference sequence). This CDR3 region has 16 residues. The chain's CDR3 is CASSPPGVASGLEQYF. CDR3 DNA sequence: TGTGCCAGCAGCCCCCCCGGGGTAGCCTCAGGATTAGAGCAGTACTTC.

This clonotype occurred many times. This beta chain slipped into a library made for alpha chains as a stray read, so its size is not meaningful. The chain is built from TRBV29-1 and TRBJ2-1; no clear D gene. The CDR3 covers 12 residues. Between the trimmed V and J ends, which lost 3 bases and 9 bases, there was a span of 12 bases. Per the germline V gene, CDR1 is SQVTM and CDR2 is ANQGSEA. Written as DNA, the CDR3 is TGCAGCGTTGAGAAGGGCCCGATTGAGCAGTTCTTC. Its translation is CSVEKGPIEQFF.

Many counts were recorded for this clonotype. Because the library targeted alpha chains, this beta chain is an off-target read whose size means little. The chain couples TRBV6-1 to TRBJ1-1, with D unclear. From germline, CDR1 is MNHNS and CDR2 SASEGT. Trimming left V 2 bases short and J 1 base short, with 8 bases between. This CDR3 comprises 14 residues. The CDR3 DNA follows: TGTGCCAGCAGTGAAAGGGCCCAGAACACTGAAGCTTTCTTT. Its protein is CASSERAQNTEAFF.